This entry features one T cell receptor (beta chain) sequence. The CDR3 is 15 amino acids. In germline, CDR1 is MNHEY, CDR2 SVGAGI. Trimming took off 8 bases at V and 1 base at J, with 15 bases between the two ends. The data belong to a study of blood T cell repertoires in COVID-19. Background on the study: COVID-19 samples collected from the United States, Italy and Spain covered acute and convalescent phases. The analysed material was cDNA or gDNA that came from T cells, B-cell-depleted T cells, or PBMCs.

Authors' processing steps: Nucleated cell counts were estimated from reference gene primer amplification. The repertoire was sequenced with immunoSEQ multiplex PCR; TCRdb's copy has only in-frame clones and lacks some. Clone size and V and J calls were adopted from that table, with D and trimming inferred from the DNA. The sample has approximately 250,000 clones, approximately 86% seen once. This chain joins TRBV6-5 and TRBJ1-5, with a possible D match to TRBD1 (5 bases). The sequence came from a man aged 35-49 years with active or convalescent COVID-19. The sample consisted of peripheral blood. The CDR3 DNA follows: TGTGCCAGCGGGGGGGACGGGAGAAGCAATCAGCCCCAGCATTTT. Protein: CASGGDGRSNQPQHF.